Listed below are T cell receptor beta chains from one sample, sequenced in a study of OX40 agonist ivuxolimab in advanced cancers. The table came from immunoSEQ multiplex PCR; TCRdb's copy has only in-frame clones and leaves some out. The table records about 50,000 clones, 82% of them present only once. Material: CD4+ or CD8+ T cells sorted from blood, obtained in a trial of the OX40 agonist ivuxolimab. Receptors originate from an adult with an advanced solid tumor such as melanoma, head and neck, liver or kidney cancer. CDR3s include the opening cysteine and the closing phenylalanine or tryptophan. D genes are given only for firm matches. Size is stated for part of the rows, as once, few or many counts, or as a class when the clone is expanded.

TRBJ1-3 | TRBV15 | NA | NA | CATSNLEGNTIYF | TGTGCCACCAGCAACCTTGAGGGAAACACCATATATTTT
TRBJ2-7 | TRBV4-1 | NA | TRBD1 | CASSLRTGGGYEQYF | TGCGCCAGCAGCCTTCGGACAGGGGGAGGCTACGAGCAGTACTTC
TRBJ2-3 | TRBV18 | NA | TRBD1 | CASSPTRTGSTDTQYF | TGTGCCAGCTCCCCCACACGGACAGGCTCCACAGATACGCAGTATTTT
TRBJ1-3 | TRBV19 | NA | NA | CASSPTGGNTIYF | TGTGCCAGTAGTCCAACAGGCGGAAACACCATATATTTT
TRBJ2-5 | TRBV27 | NA | NA | CASSFGPRETQYF | TGTGCCAGCAGTTTCGGGCCTAGAGAGACCCAGTACTTC
TRBJ1-1 | TRBV7-2 | medium-sized | TRBD1 | CASSETGTVTEAFF | TGTGCCAGCAGCGAAACCGGGACAGTTACTGAAGCTTTCTTT
TRBJ2-5 | TRBV11-2 | few | TRBD2 | CASSLVGSSGSEETQYF | TGTGCCAGCAGCTTAGTAGGGTCTAGCGGGAGTGAGGAGACCCAGTACTTC
TRBJ2-5 | TRBV7-2 | NA | NA | CASSLTRETQYF | TGTGCCAGCAGCTTAACTCGAGAGACCCAGTACTTC
TRBJ2-5 | TRBV7-9 | NA | NA | CASSRIGGAREETQYF | TGTGCCAGCAGCCGAATAGGCGGGGCCAGGGAAGAGACCCAGTACTTC
TRBJ1-6 | TRBV5-5 | NA | NA | CASSLMEGSRSPLHF | TGTGCCAGCAGCTTGATGGAAGGGTCGAGATCACCCCTCCACTTT
TRBJ2-7 | TRBV6-5 | few | NA | CASSKTAQSSYEQYF | TGTGCCAGCAGCAAGACAGCTCAGAGCTCCTACGAGCAGTACTTC
TRBJ1-6 | TRBV7-2 | NA | TRBD1 | CASSLGQGSSPLHF | TGTGCCAGCAGCTTAGGACAGGGTAGTTCACCCCTCCACTTT
TRBJ2-7 | TRBV6-1 | once | NA | CASTRTESYEQYF | TGTGCCAGCACTCGGACAGAGAGTTACGAGCAGTACTTC
TRBJ2-1 | TRBV5-6 | once | TRBD2 | CASSYSSGGRYEQFF | TGTGCCAGCAGCTATTCTAGCGGGGGGCGGTATGAGCAGTTCTTC
TRBJ2-7 | TRBV5-1 | NA | NA | CASAGGAGDRDYEQYF | TGCGCCAGCGCCGGGGGGGCCGGCGACAGGGACTACGAGCAGTACTTC
TRBJ2-1 | TRBV7-9 | NA | NA | CASSLDPGMIYNEQFF | TGTGCCAGCAGCTTAGATCCCGGGATGATCTACAATGAGCAGTTCTTC
TRBJ1-1 | TRBV19 | NA | TRBD1 | CASSLTGAKEAFF | TGTGCCAGTAGCCTAACAGGGGCGAAGGAGGCTTTCTTT
TRBJ2-7 | TRBV7-2 | NA | NA | CASSLSSSYEQYF | TGTGCCAGCAGCTTATCTAGCTCCTACGAGCAGTACTTC
TRBJ2-4 | TRBV27 | NA | NA | CASRRGSENIQYF | TGTGCCAGCAGGAGGGGGTCGGAGAACATTCAGTACTTC
TRBJ1-1 | TRBV9 | NA | NA | CASSVVGDFGAEAFF | TGTGCCAGCAGCGTAGTAGGAGACTTCGGTGCTGAAGCTTTCTTT
TRBJ2-5 | TRBV14 | NA | TRBD1 | CASSPLDRAQETQYF | TGTGCCAGCAGCCCCCTGGACAGGGCCCAAGAGACCCAGTACTTC
TRBJ1-2 | TRBV7-2 | medium-sized | NA | CASSLDNNYGYTF | TGTGCCAGCAGCTTAGACAATAACTATGGCTACACCTTC
TRBJ1-2 | TRBV6-6 | NA | NA | CASSYRRNNYGYTF | TGTGCCAGCAGTTATCGCCGTAATAACTATGGCTACACCTTC
TRBJ2-3 | TRBV4-1 | NA | TRBD1 | CASSLLLGTGGTDTQYF | TGCGCCAGCAGCCTATTATTGGGGACAGGGGGCACAGATACGCAGTATTTT
TRBJ2-1 | TRBV5-4 | few | NA | CASSLSLRTLTYNEQFF | TGTGCCAGCAGCTTATCACTCCGGACACTTACCTACAATGAGCAGTTCTTC
TRBJ1-6 | TRBV13 | NA | NA | CASSPRGLGNSPLHF | TGTGCCAGCAGCCCCCGGGGTCTGGGGAATTCACCCCTCCACTTT
TRBJ1-1 | TRBV6-1 | NA | NA | CASSFTSNTEAFF | TGTGCCAGCAGTTTTACTTCGAACACTGAAGCTTTCTTT
TRBJ2-6 | TRBV28 | NA | NA | CASSPNTRAGANVLTF | TGTGCCAGCAGTCCCAACACCAGGGCTGGGGCCAACGTCCTGACTTTC
TRBJ2-4 | TRBV7-9 | NA | TRBD1 | CASSLALGQGAVAKNIQYF | TGTGCCAGCAGCTTAGCTCTCGGACAGGGGGCGGTGGCCAAAAACATTCAGTACTTC
TRBJ2-3 | TRBV18 | NA | TRBD1 | CASLPGDRVTDTQYF | TGTGCCAGCTTACCGGGGGACAGGGTCACAGATACGCAGTATTTT
TRBJ1-5 | TRBV7-2 | NA | TRBD1 | CASSPGQGNKPQHF | TGTGCCAGCAGCCCTGGACAGGGTAACAAGCCCCAGCATTTT
TRBJ2-1 | TRBV6-6 | few | TRBD1 | CASSWDRGRREQFF | TGTGCCAGCAGCTGGGACAGGGGGCGGCGGGAGCAGTTCTTC
TRBJ1-2 | TRBV7-9 | NA | TRBD1 | CASSPQGNYGYTF | TGTGCCAGCAGCCCACAGGGGAACTATGGCTACACCTTC
TRBJ2-7 | TRBV11-3 | NA | NA | CASSLGATIHYEQYF | TGTGCCAGCAGCTTAGGTGCCACAATCCACTACGAGCAGTACTTC
TRBJ2-7 | TRBV30 | NA | NA | CAGTGRKTSSYEQYF | TGTGCCGGTACAGGACGGAAAACCTCCTCCTACGAGCAGTACTTC
TRBJ2-5 | TRBV5-4 | NA | TRBD1 | CASSWGTGGMETQYF | TGTGCCAGCAGCTGGGGGACAGGGGGCATGGAGACCCAGTACTTC
TRBJ1-2 | TRBV11-2 | NA | NA | CASSRNEVNYGYTF | TGTGCCAGCAGCCGAAACGAGGTCAACTATGGCTACACCTTC
TRBJ1-1 | TRBV6-6 | NA | TRBD1 | CASSPRQGGTEAFF | TGTGCCAGCAGCCCACGACAGGGAGGTACTGAAGCTTTCTTT
TRBJ1-5 | TRBV5-1 | NA | NA | CASSFDSNQPQHF | TGCGCCAGCAGCTTCGATAGCAATCAGCCCCAGCATTTT
TRBJ2-5 | TRBV7-7 | NA | NA | CASSPDYQETQYF | TGTGCTAGCAGCCCCGATTACCAAGAGACCCAGTACTTC
TRBJ2-1 | TRBV19 | NA | TRBD2 | CASSLRTSGSRNEQFF | TGTGCCAGTAGTCTGAGGACTAGCGGGAGTAGGAATGAGCAGTTCTTC
TRBJ1-2 | TRBV7-9 | NA | NA | CASSETVNYGYTF | TGTGCCAGCAGCGAGACAGTTAACTATGGCTACACCTTC
TRBJ2-3 | TRBV6-4 | NA | TRBD2 | CASRRLAGGADTQYF | TGTGCCAGCAGACGACTAGCGGGAGGTGCAGATACGCAGTATTTT
TRBJ2-6 | TRBV30 | NA | NA | CAWSRGSSGANVLTF | TGTGCCTGGAGTAGGGGGAGCTCTGGGGCCAACGTCCTGACTTTC
TRBJ2-7 | TRBV11-3 | NA | NA | CASSLDGKAYEQYF | TGTGCCAGCAGCTTAGATGGTAAAGCCTACGAGCAGTACTTC
TRBJ2-2 | TRBV19 | NA | NA | CASSRRDPSTGELFF | TGTGCCAGTAGTCGTAGGGATCCTTCGACCGGGGAGCTGTTTTTT
TRBJ2-7 | TRBV18 | NA | NA | CASSPQGPGSYEQYF | TGTGCCAGCTCACCACAAGGTCCAGGCTCCTACGAGCAGTACTTC
TRBJ1-4 | TRBV15 | NA | TRBD1 | CATSRVTRGTDEKLFF | TGTGCCACCAGCAGAGTGACCAGGGGGACGGATGAAAAACTGTTTTTT
TRBJ1-2 | TRBV7-9 | NA | NA | CASSRMGPGLHTF | TGTGCCAGCAGCCGAATGGGCCCTGGGCTCCACACCTTC
TRBJ2-5 | TRBV9 | NA | NA | CASSTRYQETQYF | TGTGCCAGCAGCACTAGGTACCAAGAGACCCAGTACTTC
TRBJ1-5 | TRBV29-1 | NA | TRBD1 | CSVERGQGQPQHF | TGCAGCGTTGAACGCGGACAGGGTCAGCCCCAGCATTTT
TRBJ1-1 | TRBV9 | NA | NA | CASSVDPDKIEAFF | TGTGCCAGCAGCGTAGATCCAGACAAAATTGAAGCTTTCTTT
TRBJ1-2 | TRBV30 | NA | NA | CAWSPQWGYTF | TGTGCCTGGAGTCCGCAATGGGGCTACACCTTC
TRBJ1-4 | TRBV2 | NA | NA | CASSELGVQGEKLFF | TGTGCCAGCAGTGAACTAGGGGTACAAGGTGAAAAACTGTTTTTT
TRBJ2-2 | TRBV19 | NA | NA | CASSIGGTATGELFF | TGTGCCAGTAGTATAGGAGGGACGGCCACCGGGGAGCTGTTTTTT
TRBJ1-2 | TRBV6-6 | NA | NA | CASRRDRELNYGYTF | TGTGCCAGCAGACGGGACCGGGAGCTTAACTATGGCTACACCTTC
TRBJ2-7 | TRBV6-6 | NA | NA | CASSYSRGGGSYEQYF | TGTGCCAGCAGTTACTCGAGAGGGGGTGGGTCCTACGAGCAGTACTTC
TRBJ2-7 | TRBV19 | NA | NA | CASKGEDRPWYEQYF | TGTGCCAGTAAGGGGGAGGACAGACCTTGGTACGAGCAGTACTTC